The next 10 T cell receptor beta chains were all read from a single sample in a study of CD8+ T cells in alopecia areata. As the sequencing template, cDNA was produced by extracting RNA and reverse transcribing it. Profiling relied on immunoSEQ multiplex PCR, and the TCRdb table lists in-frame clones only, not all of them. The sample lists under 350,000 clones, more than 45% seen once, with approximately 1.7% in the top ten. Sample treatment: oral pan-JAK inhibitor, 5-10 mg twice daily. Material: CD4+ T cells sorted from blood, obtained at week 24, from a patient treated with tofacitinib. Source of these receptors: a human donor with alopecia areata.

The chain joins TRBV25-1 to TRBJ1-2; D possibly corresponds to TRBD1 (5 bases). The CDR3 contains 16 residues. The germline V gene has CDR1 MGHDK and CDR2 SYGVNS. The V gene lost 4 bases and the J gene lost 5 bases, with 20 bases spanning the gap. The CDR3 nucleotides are TGTGCCAGCAGTGCCCCCTCCGCAGGGTTCTCGTATGGCTACACCTTC. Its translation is CASSAPSAGFSYGYTF.

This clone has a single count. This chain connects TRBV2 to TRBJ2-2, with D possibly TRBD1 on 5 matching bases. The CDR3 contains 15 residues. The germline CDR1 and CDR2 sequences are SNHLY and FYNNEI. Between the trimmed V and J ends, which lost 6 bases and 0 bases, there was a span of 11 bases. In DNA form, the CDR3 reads TGTGCCAGCAGACAGGCCAGGTCGAACACCGGGGAGCTGTTTTTT. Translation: CASRQARSNTGELFF. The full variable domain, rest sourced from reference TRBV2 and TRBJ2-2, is EPEVTQTPSHQVTQMGQEVILRCVPISNHLYFYWYRQILGQKVEFLVSFYNNEISEKSEIFDDQFSVERPDGSNFTLKIRSTKLEDSAMYFCASRQARSNTGELFFGEGSRLTVL.

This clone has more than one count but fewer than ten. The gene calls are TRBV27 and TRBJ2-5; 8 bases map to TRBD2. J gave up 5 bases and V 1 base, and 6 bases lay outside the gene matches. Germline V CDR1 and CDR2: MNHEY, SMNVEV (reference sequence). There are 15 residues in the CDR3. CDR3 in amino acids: CASSLFGGAVETQYF. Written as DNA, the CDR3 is TGTGCCAGCAGTTTATTCGGGGGGGCCGTTGAGACCCAGTACTTC.

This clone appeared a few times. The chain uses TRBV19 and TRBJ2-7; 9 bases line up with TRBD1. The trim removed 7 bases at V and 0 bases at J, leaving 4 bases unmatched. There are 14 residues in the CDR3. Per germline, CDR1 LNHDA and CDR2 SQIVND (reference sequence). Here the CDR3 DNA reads TGTGCCAGTACCGGGACAGGGAACTCCTACGAGCAGTACTTC. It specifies CASTGTGNSYEQYF.

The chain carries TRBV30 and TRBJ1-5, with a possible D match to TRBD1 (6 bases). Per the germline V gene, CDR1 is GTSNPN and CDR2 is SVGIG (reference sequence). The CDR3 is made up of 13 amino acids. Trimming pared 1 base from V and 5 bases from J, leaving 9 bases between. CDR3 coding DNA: TGTGCCTGGAGTGAGGACAGTTATCAGCCCCAGCATTTT. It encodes CAWSEDSYQPQHF.

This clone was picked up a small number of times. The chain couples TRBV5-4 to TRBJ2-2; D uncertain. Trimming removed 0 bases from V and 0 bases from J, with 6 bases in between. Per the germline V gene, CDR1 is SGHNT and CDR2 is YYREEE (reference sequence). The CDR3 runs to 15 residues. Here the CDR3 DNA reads TGTGCCAGCAGCTTGGACAGTACGAACACCGGGGAGCTGTTTTTT. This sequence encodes CASSLDSTNTGELFF. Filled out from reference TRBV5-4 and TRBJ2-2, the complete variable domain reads ETGVTQSPTHLIKTRGQQVTLRCSSQSGHNTVSWYQQALGQGPQFIFQYYREEENGRGNFPPRFSGLQFPNYSSELNVNALELDDSALYLCASSLDSTNTGELFFGEGSRLTVL.

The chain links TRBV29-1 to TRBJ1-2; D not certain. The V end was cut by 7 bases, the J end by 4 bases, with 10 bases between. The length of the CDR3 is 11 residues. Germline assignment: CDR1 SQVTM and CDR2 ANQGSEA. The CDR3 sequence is CSGWGGYGYTF. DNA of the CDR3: TGCAGCGGCTGGGGTGGCTATGGCTACACCTTC.

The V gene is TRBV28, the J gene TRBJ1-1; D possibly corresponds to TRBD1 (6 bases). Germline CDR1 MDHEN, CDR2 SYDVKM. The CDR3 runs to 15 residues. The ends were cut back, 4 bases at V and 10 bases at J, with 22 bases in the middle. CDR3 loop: CASSSTKQGLGGAFF. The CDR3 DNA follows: TGTGCCAGCAGTTCAACGAAACAGGGACTAGGGGGAGCTTTCTTT.

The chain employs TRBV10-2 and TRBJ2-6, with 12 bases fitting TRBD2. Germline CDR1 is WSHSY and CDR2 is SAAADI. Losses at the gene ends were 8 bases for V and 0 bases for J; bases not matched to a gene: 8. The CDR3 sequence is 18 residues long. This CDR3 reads CASGTRTSGASGANVLTF. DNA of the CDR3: TGCGCCAGCGGCACTCGGACTAGCGGGGCCTCTGGGGCCAACGTCCTGACTTTC.

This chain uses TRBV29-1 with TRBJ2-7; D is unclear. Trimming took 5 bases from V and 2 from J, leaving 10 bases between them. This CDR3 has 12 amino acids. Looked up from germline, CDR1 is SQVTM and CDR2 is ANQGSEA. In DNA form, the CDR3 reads TGCAGCGTTCGGTTAACAGCCTACGAGCAGTACTTC. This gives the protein CSVRLTAYEQYF.